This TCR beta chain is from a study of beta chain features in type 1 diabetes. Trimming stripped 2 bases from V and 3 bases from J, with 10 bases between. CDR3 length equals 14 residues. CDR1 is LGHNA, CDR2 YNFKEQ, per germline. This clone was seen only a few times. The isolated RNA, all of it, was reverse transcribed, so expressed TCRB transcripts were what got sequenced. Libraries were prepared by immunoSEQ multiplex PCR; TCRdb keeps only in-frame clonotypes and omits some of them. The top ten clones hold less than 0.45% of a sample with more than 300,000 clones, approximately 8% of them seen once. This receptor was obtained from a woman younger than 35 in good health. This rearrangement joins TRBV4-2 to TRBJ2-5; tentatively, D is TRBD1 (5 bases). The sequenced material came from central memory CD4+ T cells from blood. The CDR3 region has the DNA TGTGCCAGCAGCCAAAAGCTAGGGGAAGAGACCCAGTACTTC. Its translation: CASSQKLGEETQYF.